This is a list of T cell receptor beta chains from one sample in a study of blood T cell repertoires in COVID-19. Clones were read by immunoSEQ multiplex PCR, and TCRdb kept only the in-frame ones, dropping some. Of about 190,000 clones in the sample, about 84% are singletons; the top ten hold approximately 5.4%. Sequenced sample: peripheral blood. Every receptor here comes from a woman aged 25 to 39 with acute or convalescent COVID-19. CDR3s include the opening cysteine and the closing phenylalanine or tryptophan. The D gene is left open where the match is weak. Expanded clones are given a class, and other clones once, few, many or no size at all.

cdr3_length	v_call	d_call	j_call	clone_size	cdr3_aa	cdr3_nt
12	TRBV5-1	NA	TRBJ2-5	NA	CASSRGQETQYF	TGCGCCAGCAGCCGCGGCCAAGAGACCCAGTACTTC
20	TRBV2	TRBD2	TRBJ2-1	NA	CASSDWFGTSGFALLYEQFF	TGTGCCAGCAGTGACTGGTTCGGGACTAGCGGTTTTGCTCTCTTGTATGAGCAGTTCTTC
12	TRBV5-1	NA	TRBJ1-3	NA	CARRVSGNTIYF	TGCGCCAGGCGGGTCTCTGGAAACACCATATATTTT
13	TRBV15	NA	TRBJ1-2	NA	CATRPGEIYGYTF	TGTGCCACCAGACCCGGAGAGATTTATGGCTACACCTTC
13	TRBV29-1	TRBD1	TRBJ2-1	NA	CSVGDRARNEQFF	TGCAGCGTGGGAGACAGGGCAAGGAATGAGCAGTTCTTC
13	TRBV5-1	TRBD1	TRBJ1-1	NA	CASSLGTGGRAFF	TGCGCCAGCAGCCTTGGGACAGGGGGTCGAGCTTTCTTT
15	TRBV7-2	NA	TRBJ2-7	NA	CASSRVPRGWYEQYF	TGTGCCAGCAGCCGGGTCCCCCGGGGGTGGTACGAGCAGTACTTC
16	TRBV7-2	TRBD1	TRBJ1-1	NA	CASSLPLDRANTEAFF	TGTGCCAGCAGCCTACCGCTTGACAGGGCGAACACTGAAGCTTTCTTT
17	TRBV5-4	NA	TRBJ1-4	NA	CASSLGAALQANEKLFF	TGTGCCAGCAGCTTGGGGGCAGCCCTGCAGGCTAATGAAAAACTGTTTTTT
16	TRBV30	NA	TRBJ1-2	many	CAWSQARGALHYGYTF	TGTGCCTGGAGCCAAGCGCGGGGGGCGTTACACTATGGCTACACCTTC
11	TRBV29-1	NA	TRBJ2-7	NA	CSVDSAYEQYF	TGCAGCGTTGACAGCGCATACGAGCAGTACTTC
16	TRBV7-9	TRBD1	TRBJ1-5	NA	CASSLGTGPSNQPQHF	TGTGCCAGCAGCTTGGGGACAGGGCCTAGCAATCAGCCCCAGCATTTT
14	TRBV19	TRBD1	TRBJ1-1	NA	CASSIGTGNTEAFF	TGTGCCAGTAGCATCGGGACAGGTAACACTGAAGCTTTCTTT
13	TRBV5-1	NA	TRBJ2-1	NA	CASSLKAYNEQFF	TGCGCCAGCAGCTTGAAAGCTTACAATGAGCAGTTCTTC
17	TRBV4-1	TRBD2	TRBJ2-1	NA	CASSRGGLAGTYNEQFF	TGCGCCAGCAGCCGGGGGGGGCTAGCGGGGACGTACAATGAGCAGTTCTTC
15	TRBV13	TRBD1	TRBJ1-3	NA	CASSLVQGAGNTIYF	TGTGCCAGCAGCTTAGTCCAGGGGGCTGGAAACACCATATATTTT
15	TRBV15	TRBD1	TRBJ2-5	NA	CATSRGQGGSETQYF	TGTGCCACCAGCAGGGGACAGGGAGGTTCAGAGACCCAGTACTTC
15	TRBV5-8	TRBD2	TRBJ2-5	NA	CASSSGTSGQETQYF	TGTGCCAGCAGTTCCGGGACTAGCGGGCAAGAGACCCAGTACTTC
14	TRBV15	NA	TRBJ1-5	NA	CATSRVSRNQPQHF	TGTGCCACCAGCAGAGTTAGCCGCAATCAGCCCCAGCATTTT
16	TRBV28	TRBD1	TRBJ1-5	NA	CASSRTGGRPNQPQHF	TGTGCCAGCAGCCGGACAGGGGGTAGACCCAATCAGCCCCAGCATTTT
15	TRBV10-2	NA	TRBJ1-4	NA	CASSEWGGANEKLFF	TGCGCCAGCAGTGAGTGGGGGGGGGCTAATGAAAAACTGTTTTTT
15	TRBV5-1	NA	TRBJ2-7	NA	CASSLAQGTTYEQYF	TGCGCCAGCAGCTTGGCACAGGGTACCACCTACGAGCAGTACTTC
13	TRBV11-2	NA	TRBJ2-1	NA	CASRKWTYNEQFF	TGTGCCAGCAGGAAGTGGACTTACAATGAGCAGTTCTTC
13	TRBV28	NA	TRBJ1-2	NA	CASRTGTPYGYTF	TGTGCCAGCAGGACCGGGACACCGTATGGCTACACCTTC
14	TRBV18	NA	TRBJ1-4	NA	CASSPWEDNEKLFF	TGTGCCAGCTCCCCTTGGGAGGATAATGAAAAACTGTTTTTT
12	TRBV30	NA	TRBJ1-2	NA	CAWTNRAAGYTF	TGTGCCTGGACCAACAGGGCGGCGGGCTACACCTTC
16	TRBV5-6	NA	TRBJ2-1	NA	CASSLRSGQPYNEQFF	TGTGCCAGCAGCTTGAGGTCGGGACAACCCTACAATGAGCAGTTCTTC
16	TRBV5-4	NA	TRBJ2-7	NA	CASSSGWEASSYEQYF	TGTGCCAGCAGCTCGGGCTGGGAGGCCAGCTCCTACGAGCAGTACTTC
12	TRBV7-9	NA	TRBJ2-7	NA	CASSFTFYEQYF	TGTGCCAGCAGCTTCACTTTCTACGAGCAGTACTTC
12	TRBV6-1	NA	TRBJ1-2	few	CASSESWPGYTF	TGTGCCAGCAGTGAATCGTGGCCGGGCTACACCTTC
16	TRBV30	NA	TRBJ2-1	NA	CAWKNRDSGSLEEQFF	TGTGCCTGGAAAAACCGGGACTCGGGATCCTTGGAGGAGCAGTTCTTC
15	TRBV19	TRBD1	TRBJ1-1	NA	CASGHPGQGGAEAFF	TGTGCCAGTGGACACCCCGGACAGGGAGGGGCTGAAGCTTTCTTT
16	TRBV18	NA	TRBJ1-5	NA	CASSPKGRHSNQPQHF	TGTGCCAGCTCCCCCAAGGGGAGGCATAGCAATCAGCCCCAGCATTTT
14	TRBV19	NA	TRBJ1-4	NA	CASSPGTLGEKLFF	TGTGCCAGTAGTCCCGGGACACTTGGCGAAAAACTGTTTTTT
14	TRBV11-2	TRBD1	TRBJ1-2	NA	CASGTTGEHYGYTF	TGTGCAAGCGGAACGACAGGGGAGCACTATGGCTACACCTTC
14	TRBV7-6	NA	TRBJ2-5	NA	CASSLDQGQETQYF	TGTGCCAGCAGCTTAGACCAGGGGCAAGAGACCCAGTACTTC